The clone carrying this TCR beta chain was observed a few times. The source of the sample is a study of blood T cells in healthy people across ages. Trimming shortened V by 0 bases and J by 14 bases, and 11 bases separated the two germline ends. The CDR3 is 12 residues long. In germline, CDR1 is LGHDT, CDR2 YNNKEL (reference sequence). Then a second PCR, running roughly 7 to 11 cycles, was carried out with a sample-barcoded 5' primer and a J-beta primer mix. TCRdb ran MiXCR on the 5' RACE reads and lists one entry per CDR3 protein. The table has around 690,000 distinct CDR3 sequences, 58% seen once. V usage is TRBV3-1 and J usage is TRBJ2-4; no reliable D call. The material sequenced was blood. This TCR was sampled from a man between 60 and 75 years old in good health. CDR3: CASSQDHGQKYF. In nucleotides, the CDR3 is TGTGCCAGCAGCCAAGATCACGGGCAGAAGTACTTC.